What follows are 17 T cell receptor beta chains derived from one specimen sequenced in a study of neurological immune-mediated disorders. Using its own MiXCR run on the 5' RACE reads, TCRdb lists one record per CDR3 protein. The table lists approximately 85,000 distinct CDR3 sequences, 4.3% of them singletons, with around 5% in the top ten. The sample's time point: longitudinal time-point 3. Sequenced: PBMCs. The origin of the receptors is a woman between 55 and 75 years old with multiple sclerosis.

Ten or more counts support this clonotype. The V and J genes are TRBV24-1 and TRBJ1-1; TRBD1 is a possible D gene (5 bases). The V end lost 4 bases, the J end lost 5 bases, and 16 bases lay between the germline ends. The CDR3 is 15 amino acids. Germline V lookup: CDR1 KGHDR, CDR2 SFDVKD. The CDR3 DNA is TGTGCCACCAGTGAGTTGGGGGAACCTGGGACTGAAGCTTTCTTT. It translates to CATSELGEPGTEAFF.

This clonotype was picked up many times. The chain joins TRBV12-3 or TRBV12-4 to TRBJ2-7; TRBD1 agrees at 8 bases. Germline trimming cut 5 bases from V and 3 bases from J; bases unmatched to any gene: 3. The CDR3 length is 13 residues. The CDR3 loop is CASSLQGGYEQYF. The CDR3 DNA sequence: TGTGCCAGCAGTCTACAGGGGGGCTACGAGCAGTACTTC.

This clonotype was counted at least ten times. J is TRBJ2-1 and V is TRBV3-1; TRBD2 matches at 10 bases. Germline CDR1 and CDR2: LGHDT and YNNKEL (reference sequence). V was pared by 4 bases and J by 0 bases, with 6 bases of the junction left unmatched. CDR3 length: 17 residues. For the CDR3, the DNA is TGTGCCAGCAGCCTTCGGACTAGCGGAAGCTCCTACAATGAGCAGTTCTTC. Translating it yields CASSLRTSGSSYNEQFF.

This clonotype was counted ten times or more. The rearrangement joins TRBV6-5 to TRBJ2-1; D not resolved. V shed 6 bases and J shed 9 bases, with 15 bases lying between them. The CDR3 covers 13 residues. Per germline, CDR1 MNHEY and CDR2 SVGAGI. The CDR3 DNA reads as TGTGCCAGCAGAACGGGCCCCTCAAGTGAGCAGTTCTTC. Residues: CASRTGPSSEQFF.

This clonotype was counted ten times or more. This rearrangement joins TRBV5-1 to TRBJ2-2; 10 bases match TRBD2. V lost 4 bases to trimming and J lost 3 bases; unmatched junction nucleotides: 6. Germline loops: CDR1 SGHRS, CDR2 YFSETQ. The CDR3 sequence is 16 residues long. Here the CDR3 reads CASSPLAGADTGELFF. CDR3 nucleotide sequence: TGCGCCAGCAGCCCTCTAGCGGGGGCTGACACCGGGGAGCTGTTTTTT. Based on the CDR3 plus reference TRBV5-1 and TRBJ2-2, the full variable domain is KAGVTQTPRYLIKTRGQQVTLSCSPISGHRSVSWYQQTPGQGLQFLFEYFSETQRNKGNFPGRFSGRQFSNSRSEMNVSTLELGDSALYLCASSPLAGADTGELFFGEGSRLTVL.

This clonotype was seen repeatedly, ten times or more. This chain joins TRBV3-1 and TRBJ2-3; 11 bases fit TRBD2. CDR1 and CDR2 (germline): LGHDT, YNNKEL (reference sequence). V lost 3 bases, J lost 4 bases, and 6 bases stayed unmatched. CDR3 length: 16 amino acids. CDR3 coding DNA: TGTGCCAGCAGCCAGTCGGGACTAGCGGAAGCAGATACGCAGTATTTT. Translated: CASSQSGLAEADTQYF.

In this sample, this clonotype turned up many times. The chain employs TRBV7-9 and TRBJ2-1; a possible D gene is TRBD2 (6 bases). Germline assignment: CDR1 SEHNR and CDR2 FQNEAQ (reference sequence). V was pared by 3 bases and J by 0 bases, with 9 bases between. The CDR3 extends over 15 amino acids. DNA of the CDR3: TGTGCCAGCAGCTTCACGCGGGGCTCCTACAATGAGCAGTTCTTC. As protein: CASSFTRGSYNEQFF.

There are many counts of this clonotype. This chain connects TRBV12-3 or TRBV12-4 to TRBJ2-2; the D gene is possibly TRBD1 (5 bases). Trimming shortened V by 2 bases and J by 6 bases, and 10 bases separated the two germline ends. This CDR3 comprises 14 residues. CDR3 region: CASSLLLGAGELFF. In DNA form, the CDR3 reads TGTGCCAGCAGTTTACTTTTAGGGGCCGGGGAGCTGTTTTTT.

This clonotype was counted at least ten times. The chain combines TRBV5-1 with TRBJ2-3; TRBD2 matches 10 bases. CDR3 length: 15 amino acids. Germline V gives CDR1 SGHRS, CDR2 YFSETQ. The V gene end was trimmed by 6 bases and the J gene end by 3 bases; junction bases not matched to a gene: 7. CDR3 bases: TGCGCCAGCACCTCGGGACTAGCGTGGACAGATACGCAGTATTTT. Its protein is CASTSGLAWTDTQYF. Full variable domain (rest looked up from reference TRBV5-1 and TRBJ2-3): KAGVTQTPRYLIKTRGQQVTLSCSPISGHRSVSWYQQTPGQGLQFLFEYFSETQRNKGNFPGRFSGRQFSNSRSEMNVSTLELGDSALYLCASTSGLAWTDTQYFGPGTRLTVL.

This clonotype has more than one count but fewer than ten. The V gene is TRBV7-2, the J gene TRBJ2-5; 16 bases are shared with TRBD2. J gave up 3 bases and V 7 bases, and 8 bases lay outside the gene matches. The length of the CDR3 is 17 residues. Per germline, CDR1 SGHTA and CDR2 FQGNSA. As DNA, the CDR3 is TGTGCCAGCAAATCGGGACTAGCGGGGGGGTGGAAAGAGACCCAGTACTTC. Translating gives CASKSGLAGGWKETQYF. The whole variable domain, filled in from reference TRBV7-2 and TRBJ2-5, reads GAGVSQSPSNKVTEKGKDVELRCDPISGHTALYWYRQSLGQGLEFLIYFQGNSAPDKSGLPSDRFSAERTGGSVSTLTIQRTQQEDSAVYLCASKSGLAGGWKETQYFGPGTRLLVL.

There are many counts of this clonotype. The chain has TRBV20-1 and TRBJ1-6; TRBD1 is a possible D gene (5 bases). CDR1 is DFQATT, CDR2 SNEGSKA, per germline (reference sequence). The CDR3 is 14 amino acids. V shed 1 base and J shed 7 bases, with 11 bases lying between them. The CDR3 sequence: CSARAWDSNSPLHF. In nucleotides, the CDR3 is TGCAGTGCTAGAGCCTGGGACTCCAATTCACCCCTCCACTTT.

This clonotype was recorded at least ten times. V and J are TRBV6-6 and TRBJ2-5; no definite D call. Germline CDR1 and CDR2: MNHNY and SVGAGI (reference sequence). Trimming left V 3 bases short and J 5 bases short, with 13 bases between. The CDR3 length is 14 residues. The CDR3 reads CASSYLRPEETQYF. DNA for the CDR3: TGTGCCAGCAGTTATCTTCGCCCCGAGGAGACCCAGTACTTC.

This clonotype was seen repeatedly, ten times or more. J is TRBJ1-2 and V is TRBV20-1; the D gene is possibly TRBD1 (5 bases). The V gene lost 1 base and the J gene lost 7 bases, with 19 bases spanning the gap. The CDR3 is 15 residues long. Germline V gene data show CDR1 as DFQATT and CDR2 as SNEGSKA (reference sequence). CDR3 protein: CSARGSGTLGRGYTF. DNA of the CDR3: TGCAGTGCTAGAGGTTCCGGGACCCTAGGACGTGGCTACACCTTC.

This clonotype has ten or more counts. CDR3 sequence reads: CASSFTGWSGNTIYF. In DNA form, the CDR3 reads TGCGCCAGCAGCTTTACAGGGTGGTCTGGAAACACCATATATTTT. The rearrangement uses TRBV5-1 and TRBJ1-3; tentative D call: TRBD1 (6 bases). The V and J ends lost 2 bases and 1 base respectively, with 10 bases between them. Germline loops: CDR1 SGHRS, CDR2 YFSETQ. This CDR3 contains 15 residues.

This clonotype was recorded many times. V and J are TRBV20-1 and TRBJ2-5; unclear D gene. The CDR3 extends over 14 amino acids. The V end lost 1 base, the J end lost 4 bases, and 13 bases lay between the germline ends. Germline loops: CDR1 DFQATT, CDR2 SNEGSKA (reference sequence). CDR3 amino acids: CSARAPEAVETQYF. CDR3 DNA sequence: TGCAGTGCTAGAGCCCCAGAAGCAGTAGAGACCCAGTACTTC.

This clonotype was seen repeatedly, ten times or more. V gene TRBV5-1 combines with J gene TRBJ2-3, with a weak D call TRBD2 (6 bases). Germline CDR1 SGHRS, CDR2 YFSETQ. The V gene lost 6 bases and the J gene lost 5 bases, with 13 bases spanning the gap. The CDR3 loop spans 13 amino acids. DNA of the CDR3: TGCGCCAGCAAGGAGGGAGGTGTAGATACGCAGTATTTT. This codes for CASKEGGVDTQYF.

This clonotype was observed at least ten times. This chain connects TRBV5-1 to TRBJ2-1, with a tentative D call TRBD1 (5 bases). This CDR3 spans 14 amino acids. Germline CDR1 and CDR2: SGHRS and YFSETQ. Trimming pared 4 bases from V and 5 bases from J, leaving 13 bases between. The CDR3 nucleotides are TGCGCCAGCAGCCGGTTAGGGGCCAACAATGAGCAGTTCTTC. Protein sequence: CASSRLGANNEQFF.